These 20 T cell receptor beta chains were sequenced from one sample in a study of cytomegalovirus exposure and HLA in healthy donors. PCR amplification relied on 60 Vbeta primers (plus 13 Jbeta primers). Repertoires were generated with immunoSEQ multiplex PCR, while TCRdb's copy carries only in-frame clones and drops some. The sample shows roughly 35,000 clones, nearly 55% of them seen only once. The sequenced sample consisted of PBMCs. All receptors come from a woman between 40 and 55 years old in good health and CMV-seropositive.

There are a few counts of this clone. CDR3 in amino acids: CASRPRGTGVGNSPLHF. The CDR3 region has the DNA TGTGCCAGCAGACCGAGAGGGACAGGGGTGGGAAATTCACCCCTCCACTTT. The V call is TRBV2, the J call TRBJ1-6; 10 bases are shared with TRBD1. Germline V lookup: CDR1 SNHLY, CDR2 FYNNEI. The CDR3 consists of 17 residues. Trimming at V came to 6 bases and at J to 7 bases, leaving 12 bases not matched to a gene.

The chain recombines TRBV11-2 with TRBJ2-2, with 8 bases identical to TRBD1. J gave up 4 bases and V 5 bases, and 9 bases lay outside the gene matches. Germline CDR1 is SGHAT and CDR2 is FQNNGV. The CDR3 has 16 amino acids. CDR3 region: CASSPMDRAITGELFF. The CDR3 DNA reads as TGTGCCAGCAGCCCAATGGACAGGGCGATCACCGGGGAGCTGTTTTTT.

The chain joins TRBV7-2 to TRBJ2-2; 15 bases match TRBD2. CDR3 length: 15 amino acids. The V and J ends lost 5 bases and 7 bases, in that order; junction bases with no gene match: 2. The germline V gene encodes CDR1 SGHTA and CDR2 FQGNSA. For the CDR3, the DNA is TGTGCCAGCAGCGGACTAGCGGGGGGGCTCGGGGAGCTGTTTTTT. Its translation is CASSGLAGGLGELFF.

The V and J genes are TRBV29-1 and TRBJ2-4, with D possibly being TRBD1 (6 bases). Germline V gene sequence: CDR1 SQVTM, CDR2 ANQGSEA. CDR3 length equals 15 residues. V lost 5 bases, J lost 4 bases, and 18 bases lay in between. CDR3 loop: CSVFDSPGTKNIQYF. The CDR3, as DNA: TGCAGCGTTTTTGACTCACCCGGGACAAAAAACATTCAGTACTTC.

This clone was seen a few times. The chain recombines TRBV5-1 with TRBJ2-1; 8 bases are shared with TRBD2. Germline-derived CDR1 and CDR2 are SGHRS and YFSETQ. The CDR3 totals 14 residues. V was pared by 1 base and J by 8 bases, with 5 bases of the junction left unmatched. CDR3 DNA sequence: TGCGCCAGCAGCTTGTGGCTAGCGGGCGATGAGCAGTTCTTC. Amino acid sequence: CASSLWLAGDEQFF.

The chain uses TRBV11-2 and TRBJ2-5; 11 nucleotides agree with TRBD2. The CDR3 consists of 16 residues. The J segment lost 2 bases and the V segment lost 3 bases, leaving 5 bases of the junction unmatched. Germline V CDR1 and CDR2: SGHAT, FQNNGV. The CDR3 DNA is TGTGCCAGCAGCTTCGGCGCTAGCGGGGGGCAAGAGACCCAGTACTTC. It codes for CASSFGASGGQETQYF.

This rearrangement joins TRBV9 to TRBJ2-2, with D unclear. The CDR3 is 14 residues long. Germline lookup yields CDR1 SGDLS and CDR2 YYNGEE. Trimming removed 3 bases at V and 0 bases at J, with 6 bases between. The CDR3 DNA reads TGTGCCAGCAGCGCGACTTCGAACACCGGGGAGCTGTTTTTT. This codes for CASSATSNTGELFF.

A few counts support this clone. This chain links TRBV10-3 with TRBJ2-5, with a weak D call TRBD2 (6 bases). The CDR3 has 10 amino acids. Trimming took off 11 bases at V and 5 bases at J, with 9 bases between the two ends. The germline V gene encodes CDR1 ENHRY and CDR2 SYGVKD. The CDR3 is CAQEGETQYF. For the CDR3, the DNA is TGTGCCCAGGAGGGGGAGACCCAGTACTTC.

The chain is built from TRBV7-2 and TRBJ1-1; no reliable D call. This CDR3 contains 14 residues. Germline CDR1 and CDR2: SGHTA and FQGNSA. V lost 2 bases and J lost 4, with 11 bases in between. CDR3 sequence (DNA): TGTGCCAGCAGCTTACTCGGGATGAGCACTGAAGCTTTCTTT. Its translation: CASSLLGMSTEAFF.

The J gene is TRBJ1-3, the V gene TRBV7-7, with 8 bases fitting TRBD1. Per germline, CDR1 SSHAT and CDR2 FNYEAQ (reference sequence). V lost 3 bases, J lost 2 bases, and 3 bases stayed unmatched. The CDR3 loop spans 15 amino acids. CDR3: CASSFPTGAGNTIYF. For the CDR3, the DNA is TGTGCCAGCAGCTTCCCGACAGGGGCTGGAAACACCATATATTTT.

The V gene is TRBV7-9, the J gene TRBJ1-4; 9 bases align to TRBD1. CDR1 and CDR2 from the germline V gene are SEHNR and FQNEAQ (reference sequence). The CDR3 totals 15 residues. Germline trimming cut 5 bases from V and 6 bases from J; bases unmatched to any gene: 7. The CDR3 region is CASSPRQGVYEKLFF. In nucleotides, the CDR3 is TGTGCCAGCAGCCCGCGACAGGGGGTGTATGAAAAACTGTTTTTT. Variable domain in full (rest from reference TRBV7-9 and TRBJ1-4): DTGVSQNPRHKITKRGQNVTFRCDPISEHNRLYWYRQTLGQGPEFLTYFQNEAQLEKSRLLSDRFSAERPKGSFSTLEIQRTEQGDSAMYLCASSPRQGVYEKLFFGSGTQLSVL.

By frequency in the sample, this clone is medium-sized. This chain links TRBV6-4 with TRBJ2-6, with D possibly being TRBD2 (5 bases). CDR3 size: 16 residues. Germline V gives CDR1 MRHNA, CDR2 SNTAGT. V lost 0 bases and J 0 bases, leaving 6 bases between the germline ends. The chain's CDR3 is CASSDSRGSGANVLTF. CDR3 coding DNA: TGTGCCAGCAGTGACTCTCGGGGCTCTGGGGCCAACGTCCTGACTTTC.

The genes are TRBV19 and TRBJ2-3; D remains ambiguous. V was pared by 2 bases and J by 8 bases, with 11 bases between. Per germline, CDR1 LNHDA and CDR2 SQIVND (reference sequence). This CDR3 contains 13 residues. The CDR3 loop reads CASSIPSPGTQYF. CDR3 sequence (DNA): TGTGCCAGTAGTATACCGTCACCGGGTACGCAGTATTTT. Complete variable domain (other parts from reference TRBV19 and TRBJ2-3): DGGITQSPKYLFRKEGQNVTLSCEQNLNHDAMYWYRQDPGQGLRLIYYSQIVNDFQKGDIAEGYSVSREKKESFPLTVTSAQKNPTAFYLCASSIPSPGTQYFGPGTRLTVL.

The chain couples TRBV7-9 to TRBJ2-3, with D possibly TRBD1 on 6 matching bases. Germline-derived CDR1 and CDR2 are SEHNR and FQNEAQ (reference sequence). V was cut by 2 bases and J by 6 bases, with 12 bases left in between. CDR3 size: 14 residues. The CDR3 sequence: CASSLSRGADTQYF. CDR3 DNA sequence: TGTGCCAGCAGCTTAAGCAGGGGTGCGGATACGCAGTATTTT.

The J gene is TRBJ2-3, the V gene TRBV6-6; 7 positions agree with TRBD1. The CDR3 contains 14 residues. Germline CDR1 and CDR2: MNHNY and SVGAGI (reference sequence). Trimming took 6 bases from V and 4 from J; bases not matched to a gene: 7. In DNA, the CDR3 is TGTGCCAGCAGGTCGAGACAGGGTGCAGATACGCAGTATTTT. Protein product: CASRSRQGADTQYF.

The chain is built from TRBV2 and TRBJ1-1, with D possibly matching TRBD1 (5 bases). Trimming removed 8 bases at V and 0 bases at J, with 10 bases between. Germline V gene data show CDR1 as SNHLY and CDR2 as FYNNEI. The CDR3 totals 13 residues. CDR3 loop: CASSTDMNTEAFF. The CDR3 bases are TGTGCCAGCTCGACAGACATGAACACTGAAGCTTTCTTT. Based on the CDR3 plus reference TRBV2 and TRBJ1-1, the full variable domain is EPEVTQTPSHQVTQMGQEVILRCVPISNHLYFYWYRQILGQKVEFLVSFYNNEISEKSEIFDDQFSVERPDGSNFTLKIRSTKLEDSAMYFCASSTDMNTEAFFGQGTRLTVV.

The V and J genes are TRBV10-3 and TRBJ1-1, with D unresolved. The germline gives CDR1 ENHRY, CDR2 SYGVKD. The CDR3 spans 14 residues. With 3 bases removed from V and 1 base from J, the gap between germline ends came to 9 bases. CDR3 protein: CAISESGRNTEAFF. DNA of the CDR3: TGTGCCATCAGTGAAAGCGGGAGGAACACTGAAGCTTTCTTT.

This clone was counted only a few times. One end of the junction varies from germline; a read error may be responsible. V usage is TRBV13 and J usage is TRBJ2-2; TRBD2 agrees at 9 bases. The germline V gene encodes CDR1 PRHDT and CDR2 FYEKMQ (reference sequence). The CDR3 runs 17 residues. The CDR3 spells CASSLGPSGANTGELFF. CDR3 nucleotide sequence: TGTGCCAGCAGCCTAGGGCCTAGCGGGGCGAACACCGGGGAGCTGTTTTTT.

The chain uses TRBV29-1 and TRBJ1-2; D ambiguous. CDR3 length equals 11 residues. CDR1 and CDR2 (germline): SQVTM, ANQGSEA. Trimming took off 3 bases at V and 2 bases at J, with 4 bases between the two ends. The DNA of the CDR3 is TGCAGCGTTGAGTTAAACTATGGCTACACCTTC. Translating it yields CSVELNYGYTF.

In this sample, this clone turned up a few times. This rearrangement joins TRBV6-5 to TRBJ2-7; possibly TRBD1 for D (8 bases). Trimming pared 6 bases from V and 2 bases from J, leaving 14 bases between. From germline, CDR1 is MNHEY and CDR2 SVGAGI. The CDR3 covers 14 residues. The CDR3 is CASSHRGGTYEQYF. Written as DNA, the CDR3 is TGTGCCAGCAGCCACAGGGGGGGGACCTACGAGCAGTACTTC.